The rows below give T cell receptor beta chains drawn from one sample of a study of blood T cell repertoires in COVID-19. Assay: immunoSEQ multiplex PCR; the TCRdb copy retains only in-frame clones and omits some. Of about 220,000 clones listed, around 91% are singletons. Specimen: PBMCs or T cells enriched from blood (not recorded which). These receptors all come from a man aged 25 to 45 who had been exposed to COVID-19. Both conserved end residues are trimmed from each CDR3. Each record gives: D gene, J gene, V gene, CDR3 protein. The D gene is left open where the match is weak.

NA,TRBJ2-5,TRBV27,ASNGGSGTQY
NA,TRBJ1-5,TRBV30,AWSVSELTAQH
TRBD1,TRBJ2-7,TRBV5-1,ASSLDGQGAEQY
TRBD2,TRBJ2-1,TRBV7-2,ASSLGGTRGPQF
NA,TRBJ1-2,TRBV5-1,ASSLGGNGYT
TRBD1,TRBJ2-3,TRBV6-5,ASLEQGAEDTQY
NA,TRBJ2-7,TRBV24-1,ATSDLFGDNDSYEQY
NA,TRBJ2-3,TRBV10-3,AISDGSGTDTQY
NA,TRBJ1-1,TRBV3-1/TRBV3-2,ASSPPSSPGTEAF
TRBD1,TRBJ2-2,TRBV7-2,ASSWGDRGREDTGELF
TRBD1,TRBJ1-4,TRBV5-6,ASSPGGPSNEKLF
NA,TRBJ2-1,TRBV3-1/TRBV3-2,ASSPHPRTSYNEQF
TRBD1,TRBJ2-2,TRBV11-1,ASSPGGNTGELF
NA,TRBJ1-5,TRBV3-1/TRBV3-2,ASSQGGQPQH
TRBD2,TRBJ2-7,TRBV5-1,ASSPRWGGFYEQY
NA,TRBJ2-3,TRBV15,ATSRDRDYTDTQY
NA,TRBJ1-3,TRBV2,ASSAQGTGSGNTIY
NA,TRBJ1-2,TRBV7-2,ASSLQRNYGYT
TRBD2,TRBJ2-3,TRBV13,ASSLKRGGTSTDTQY
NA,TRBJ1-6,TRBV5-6,ASSLESRAKGNSPLH
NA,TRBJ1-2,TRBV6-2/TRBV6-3,ASSYSTGFGYT
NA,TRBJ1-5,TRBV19,ASSIRQGGPQH
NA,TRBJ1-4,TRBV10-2,ASREDIPSTNEKLF
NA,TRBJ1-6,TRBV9,ASSTNDSPLH
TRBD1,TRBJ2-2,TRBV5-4,ASSFRDRDGELF
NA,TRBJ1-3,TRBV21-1,ASSKEEEESSVNTIY
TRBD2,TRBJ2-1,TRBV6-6,ANNRGPALAGTYNEQF
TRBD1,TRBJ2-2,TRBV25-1,ASSRQGNTGELF